What follows is one TCR beta chain and its context. This sample was included in a study of CD8 T cells in ankylosing spondylitis. J gave up 4 bases and V 0 bases, and 10 bases lay outside the gene matches. The germline V gene encodes CDR1 SGHTA and CDR2 FQGNSA. This CDR3 spans 17 amino acids. TCRdb itself ran the 5' RACE reads through MiXCR, one entry per CDR3 protein. This table has a few hundred thousand distinct CDR3 sequences, over 15% appearing once. Material: blood, either unsorted or a sorted T cell fraction (not recorded which). The chain joins TRBV7-2 to TRBJ2-3, with 7 nucleotides matching TRBD2. The receptor comes from a male donor with ankylosing spondylitis or in good health (not recorded which). Here the CDR3 DNA reads TGTGCCAGCAGCTTAGCGCGGGACTATGCCCGGGCAGATACGCAGTATTTT. Protein: CASSLARDYARADTQYF.